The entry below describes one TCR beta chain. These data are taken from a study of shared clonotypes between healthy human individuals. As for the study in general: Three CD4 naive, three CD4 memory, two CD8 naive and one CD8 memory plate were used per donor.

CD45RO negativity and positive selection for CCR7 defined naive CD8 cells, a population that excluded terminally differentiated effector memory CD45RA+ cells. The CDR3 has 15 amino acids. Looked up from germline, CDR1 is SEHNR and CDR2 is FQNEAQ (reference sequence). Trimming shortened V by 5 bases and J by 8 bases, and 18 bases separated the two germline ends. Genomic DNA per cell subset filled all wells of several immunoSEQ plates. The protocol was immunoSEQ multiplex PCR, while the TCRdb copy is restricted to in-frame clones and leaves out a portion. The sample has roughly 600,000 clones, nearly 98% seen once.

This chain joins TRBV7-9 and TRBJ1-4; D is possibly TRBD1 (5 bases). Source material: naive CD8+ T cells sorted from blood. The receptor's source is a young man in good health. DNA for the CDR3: TGTGCCAGCAGCCATAGGGACTTCGGGGACGAAAAACTGTTTTTT. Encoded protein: CASSHRDFGDEKLFF.